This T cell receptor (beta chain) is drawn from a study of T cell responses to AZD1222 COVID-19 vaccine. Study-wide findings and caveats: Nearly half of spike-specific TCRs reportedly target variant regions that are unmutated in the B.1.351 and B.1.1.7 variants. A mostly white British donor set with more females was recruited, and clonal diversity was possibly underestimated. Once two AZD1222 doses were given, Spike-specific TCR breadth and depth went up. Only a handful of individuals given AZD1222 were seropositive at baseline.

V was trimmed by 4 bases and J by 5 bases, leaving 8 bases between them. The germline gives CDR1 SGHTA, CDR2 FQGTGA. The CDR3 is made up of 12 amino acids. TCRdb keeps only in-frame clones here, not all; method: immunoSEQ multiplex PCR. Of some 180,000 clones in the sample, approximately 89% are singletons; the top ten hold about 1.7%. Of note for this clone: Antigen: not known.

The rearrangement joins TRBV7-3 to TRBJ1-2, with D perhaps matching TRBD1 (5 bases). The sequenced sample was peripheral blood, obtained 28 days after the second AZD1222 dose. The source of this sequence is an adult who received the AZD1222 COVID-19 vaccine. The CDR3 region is CASSSRQYGYTF. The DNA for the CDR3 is TGTGCCAGCAGCTCGAGACAGTATGGCTACACCTTC.